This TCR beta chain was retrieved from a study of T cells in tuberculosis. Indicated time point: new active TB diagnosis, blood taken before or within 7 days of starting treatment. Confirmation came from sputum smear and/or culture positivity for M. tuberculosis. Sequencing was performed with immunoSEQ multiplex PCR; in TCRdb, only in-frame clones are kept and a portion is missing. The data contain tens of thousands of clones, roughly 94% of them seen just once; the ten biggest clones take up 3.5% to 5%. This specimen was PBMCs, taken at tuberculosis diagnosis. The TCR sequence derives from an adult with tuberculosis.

The CDR3: CASSGTGVSVGNEQFF. DNA for the CDR3: TGTGCCAGCAGCGGCACAGGGGTGAGCGTGGGCAATGAGCAGTTCTTC. The chain links TRBV9 to TRBJ2-1; 7 bases agree with TRBD1. V was clipped by 3 bases and J by 6 bases; unmatched bases: 12. Germline V lookup: CDR1 SGDLS, CDR2 YYNGEE. CDR3 length: 16 amino acids.